The next 10 T cell receptor beta chains were all read from a single sample in a study of human T cells and chemical hapten exposure. The sample's time point: pre-sensitization, week 0. Documented treatment: therapeutic diphenylcyclopropenone sensitization with weekly scalp DPC. TCRdb fed the RACE reads into MiXCR, producing one record per CDR3 protein. The sample carries around 92,000 distinct CDR3 sequences, 10% to 11% recorded once. The specimen was whole blood, collected in connection with sensitization to the hapten diphenylcyclopropenone (DPC). The receptor source for this set is a woman aged 55-69 years with alopecia areata. Some clones in this sample may be carry-over from other donors' samples.

The J gene is TRBJ2-1, the V gene TRBV7-9, with 12 bases lining up with TRBD2. CDR3 length: 16 residues. The V and J ends lost 2 bases and 1 base, in that order; junction bases with no gene match: 0. Germline CDR1 reads SEHNR; CDR2 reads FQNEAQ (reference sequence). Here the CDR3 DNA reads TGTGCCAGCAGCTTAACTAGCGGGGGGTCCTACAATGAGCAGTTCTTC. Residues: CASSLTSGGSYNEQFF.

This clonotype has a count of ten or more. The gene calls are TRBV7-9 and TRBJ1-1; D perhaps matches TRBD1 (6 bases). The length of the CDR3 is 23 residues. V was clipped by 3 bases and J by 3 bases, with 38 bases between them. CDR1 and CDR2 from the germline V gene are SEHNR and FQNEAQ (reference sequence). CDR3 sequence reads: CASSFLLLVGSSLRPGHYTEAFF. The DNA for the CDR3 is TGTGCCAGCAGCTTTCTATTATTGGTGGGTTCCTCCCTCAGACCGGGACACTACACTGAAGCTTTCTTT. Full variable domain (outside the CDR3, taken from reference TRBV7-9 and TRBJ1-1): DTGVSQNPRHKITKRGQNVTFRCDPISEHNRLYWYRQTLGQGPEFLTYFQNEAQLEKSRLLSDRFSAERPKGSFSTLEIQRTEQGDSAMYLCASSFLLLVGSSLRPGHYTEAFFGQGTRLTVV.

This clonotype was counted many times. CDR3 nucleotides: TGTGCCACCAGTGATTCGCCGGCCAGGGGAGATACCGGGGAGCTGTTTTTT. It specifies CATSDSPARGDTGELFF. This sequence joins TRBV24-1 and TRBJ2-2, with a tentative D call TRBD1 (6 bases). The V and J ends lost 2 bases and 5 bases respectively, with 17 bases between them. Germline V gives CDR1 KGHDR, CDR2 SFDVKD. The CDR3 consists of 17 residues.

There are many counts of this clonotype. The J gene is TRBJ1-5, the V gene TRBV30, with 10 positions matching TRBD1. Germline-derived CDR1 and CDR2 are GTSNPN and SVGIG (reference sequence). This CDR3 contains 19 residues. Trimming removed 0 bases from V and 0 bases from J; junction bases left unmatched: 11. The CDR3 sequence is CAWSVERTGGVYSNQPQHF. CDR3 sequence (DNA): TGTGCCTGGAGTGTGGAGCGGACAGGGGGAGTGTATAGCAATCAGCCCCAGCATTTT.

This clonotype was counted at least ten times. V usage is TRBV5-1 and J usage is TRBJ1-4; TRBD1 might be the D (5 bases). From germline, CDR1 is SGHRS and CDR2 YFSETQ. CDR3 length: 14 amino acids. The V end was cut by 1 base, the J end by 7 bases, with 11 bases between. DNA for the CDR3: TGCGCCAGCAGCTTGACCCCAGGGCGTGAAAAACTGTTTTTT. Translation: CASSLTPGREKLFF.

CDR3 nucleotide sequence: TGCAGCGTTGTTTCTGACCGCGTCAGATACAATGAGCAGTTCTTC. The encoded protein is CSVVSDRVRYNEQFF. V is TRBV29-1 and J is TRBJ2-1, with D hard to call. Germline V lookup: CDR1 SQVTM, CDR2 ANQGSEA. The V end was cut by 4 bases, the J end by 4 bases, with 17 bases between. The CDR3 runs 15 residues.

There are many counts of this clonotype. The chain is built from TRBV12-3 or TRBV12-4 and TRBJ1-5; TRBD1 agrees at 7 bases. The trim removed 5 bases at V and 2 bases at J, leaving 3 bases unmatched. The CDR3 totals 14 residues. The CDR3: CASSTTGGNQPQHF. The CDR3 DNA is TGTGCCAGCAGTACTACAGGGGGCAATCAGCCCCAGCATTTT.

Only a few counts were recorded for this clonotype. The rearrangement links TRBV20-1 to TRBJ2-7, with 10 bases matching TRBD1. This CDR3 is 16 amino acids long. The germline gives CDR1 DFQATT, CDR2 SNEGSKA (reference sequence). V was clipped by 6 bases and J by 2 bases; unmatched bases: 13. CDR3 sequence (DNA): TGCAGTGCAGCTAACAACCGGGACAGGGGTACCTACGAGCAGTACTTC. The encoded protein is CSAANNRDRGTYEQYF.

A note on this clonotype: A much larger clonotype is one base distant, so this may be a read error. The rearrangement links TRBV18 to TRBJ2-7; D perhaps matches TRBD1 (6 bases). The CDR3 runs to 15 residues. CDR1 is KGHSH, CDR2 LQKENI, per germline. CDR3 bases: TGTGCCAACTCACCACCGGCAGGGGCGGCCTACGAGCAGTACTTC. Translation: CANSPPAGAAYEQYF.

This chain connects TRBV3-1 to TRBJ1-1; no clear D. This CDR3 contains 15 residues. Germline values: CDR1 LGHDT, CDR2 YNNKEL (reference sequence). The V end was cut by 0 bases, the J end by 4 bases, with 12 bases between. The CDR3 coding sequence is TGTGCCAGCAGCCAAGACCCGGCGGCGGGCACTGAAGCTTTCTTT. Its translation is CASSQDPAAGTEAFF.